The 24 T cell receptor beta chains reported below all come from one sample, sequenced in a study of blood T cells in healthy people across ages. Combining a sample-barcoded 5' primer with a J-beta primer mix, a second PCR ran for 7 to 11 cycles. TCRdb re-called the 5' RACE reads with MiXCR, one entry per CDR3 protein. The sample holds 550,000 to 750,000 distinct CDR3 sequences, around a fifth seen once. The specimen was blood. Source of these receptors: a man between 70 and 80 years old in good health.

The chain is built from TRBV29-1 and TRBJ2-5; D may be TRBD1 or TRBD2 (5 bases each). This CDR3 has 15 amino acids. The germline V gene encodes CDR1 SQVTM and CDR2 ANQGSEA. Trimming took off 6 bases at V and 4 bases at J, with 21 bases between the two ends. This CDR3 reads CSVNLGTTSGETQYF. Here the CDR3 DNA reads TGCAGCGTGAACCTCGGGACCACAAGTGGAGAGACCCAGTACTTC. Full variable domain (rest looked up from reference TRBV29-1 and TRBJ2-5): SAVISQKPSRDICQRGTSLTIQCQVDSQVTMMFWYRQQPGQSLTLIATANQGSEATYESGFVIDKFPISRPNLTFSTLTVSNMSPEDSSIYLCSVNLGTTSGETQYFGPGTRLLVL.

The gene calls are TRBV18 and TRBJ1-1; TRBD1 matches at 7 bases. The CDR3 contains 15 residues. From germline, CDR1 is KGHSH and CDR2 LQKENI. With V trimmed by 3 bases and J by 5 bases, 9 bases remained unmatched. The CDR3 spells CASSPKNSGGTEAFF. The CDR3, as DNA: TGTGCCAGCTCACCCAAAAATTCAGGGGGTACTGAAGCTTTCTTT. Drawing the rest from reference TRBV18 and TRBJ1-1, the complete variable domain is NAGVMQNPRHLVRRRGQEARLRCSPMKGHSHVYWYRQLPEEGLKFMVYLQKENIIDESGMPKERFSAEFPKEGPSILRIQQVVRGDSAAYFCASSPKNSGGTEAFFGQGTRLTVV.

This clonotype came up a few times. The gene calls are TRBV6-5 and TRBJ1-4; 7 positions match TRBD1. The CDR3 runs 15 residues. Germline V gene lookup returns CDR1 MNHEY and CDR2 SVGAGI. J gave up 8 bases and V 5 bases, and 11 bases lay outside the gene matches. The CDR3 here is CASSLGRHRGEKLFF. For the CDR3, the DNA is TGTGCCAGCAGTCTCGGCCGGCACAGGGGAGAAAAACTGTTTTTT.

The chain's CDR3 is CASSLSTGGNRNEQFF. DNA for the CDR3: TGTGCCAGCAGCCTATCGACAGGGGGCAATCGGAATGAGCAGTTCTTC. The chain employs TRBV6-6 and TRBJ2-1; 10 bases fit TRBD1. This CDR3 is built from 16 residues. CDR1 and CDR2 from the germline V gene are MNHNY and SVGAGI (reference sequence). V lost 6 bases and J lost 7; bases outside the gene matches: 12.

This clonotype was found a few times. The V and J genes are TRBV6-6 and TRBJ2-3; 8 bases agree with TRBD2. This CDR3 contains 14 residues. The junction had 2 bases not matched to a gene; V was cut back by 5 bases and J by 1 base. Germline-derived CDR1 and CDR2 are MNHNY and SVGAGI (reference sequence). As DNA, the CDR3 is TGTGCCAGCAGTGCGACTAGCGGCACAGATACGCAGTATTTT. Translated: CASSATSGTDTQYF.

This clonotype was seen only a few times. The CDR3 here is CASSQNPSGGDTQYF. DNA of the CDR3: TGTGCCAGCAGCCAGAATCCATCCGGGGGAGATACGCAGTATTTT. The chain uses TRBV3-1 and TRBJ2-3, with a possible D match to TRBD2 (6 bases). This CDR3 spans 15 amino acids. Trimming stripped 3 bases from V and 5 bases from J, with 15 bases between. The germline CDR1 and CDR2 sequences are LGHDT and YNNKEL (reference sequence).

In this sample, this clonotype turned up many times. The chain has TRBV5-1 and TRBJ2-5; possibly TRBD1 or TRBD2 for D (5 bases each). V was shortened by 0 bases and J by 3 bases, with 12 bases between the two germline ends. Germline V gene lookup returns CDR1 SGHRS and CDR2 YFSETQ. This CDR3 has 15 residues. CDR3 nucleotide sequence: TGCGCCAGCAGCTTGGGGGGGAGCGGAGAAGAGACCCAGTACTTC. It specifies CASSLGGSGEETQYF.

V usage is TRBV29-1 and J usage is TRBJ2-1; the match to TRBD2 covers 10 bases. Germline V gene lookup returns CDR1 SQVTM and CDR2 ANQGSEA. Losses at the gene ends were 7 bases for V and 1 base for J; bases not matched to a gene: 10. This CDR3 is 16 amino acids long. CDR3 bases: TGCAGCGCTCTCCCAGCGGGGGGGCGATCCTACAATGAGCAGTTCTTC. Translation: CSALPAGGRSYNEQFF.

This clonotype was detected only a few times. The V gene is TRBV6-6, the J gene TRBJ2-1; the match to TRBD2 covers 7 bases. Looked up from germline, CDR1 is MNHNY and CDR2 is SVGAGI (reference sequence). V lost 7 bases to trimming and J lost 2 bases; unmatched junction nucleotides: 5. CDR3 length: 14 amino acids. CDR3 sequence (DNA): TGTGCCAGCAAAGGCGGGAGTGCCTACAATGAGCAGTTCTTC. Amino acid sequence: CASKGGSAYNEQFF.

This clonotype showed up just a few times. The gene calls are TRBV20-1 and TRBJ1-1; a possible D gene is TRBD1 (5 bases). V lost 0 bases, J lost 2 bases, and 13 bases lay in between. Germline V gene lookup returns CDR1 DFQATT and CDR2 SNEGSKA (reference sequence). The CDR3 extends over 15 amino acids. The CDR3 spells CSARDLGAYNTEAFF. DNA for the CDR3: TGCAGTGCTAGAGATCTCGGGGCGTATAACACTGAAGCTTTCTTT.

The sample holds many counts of this clonotype. CDR3 sequence (DNA): TGCAGCGTTGAAGACCTGAAAAGCCAAGAGACCCAGTACTTC. This encodes CSVEDLKSQETQYF. J is TRBJ2-5 and V is TRBV29-1; D unresolved. CDR1 is SQVTM, CDR2 ANQGSEA, per germline. Between the trimmed V and J ends, which lost 0 bases and 1 base, there was a span of 9 bases. This CDR3 is built from 14 residues.

The V gene is TRBV7-3, the J gene TRBJ2-3, with D possibly matching TRBD2 (6 bases). V lost 4 bases to trimming and J lost 0 bases, with 11 bases between them. Germline CDR1 is SGHTA and CDR2 is FQGTGA. The CDR3 contains 15 residues. Here the CDR3 reads CASSSGLTSTDTQYF. In DNA form, the CDR3 reads TGTGCCAGCAGCTCAGGACTAACTAGCACAGATACGCAGTATTTT.

The chain has TRBV28 and TRBJ2-1, with unresolved D. The CDR3 consists of 12 residues. The germline V gene encodes CDR1 MDHEN and CDR2 SYDVKM. The germline V and J ends were trimmed by 4 bases and 7 bases, with 8 bases remaining between them. The CDR3, as DNA: TGTGCCAGCAGTTCAGCCTCTAATGAGCAGTTCTTC. Encoded protein: CASSSASNEQFF.

The V call is TRBV25-1, the J call TRBJ2-2; TRBD2 agrees at 11 bases. CDR1 is MGHDK, CDR2 SYGVNS, per germline. CDR3 size: 18 residues. The V gene end was trimmed by 5 bases and the J gene end by 5 bases; junction bases not matched to a gene: 13. CDR3 sequence reads: CASSQTGLAGGRTGELFF. As DNA, the CDR3 is TGTGCCAGCAGTCAGACCGGGCTAGCGGGAGGACGGACCGGGGAGCTGTTTTTT.

This clonotype showed up just a few times. The chain employs TRBV5-1 and TRBJ1-2; D is unclear. Trimming stripped 0 bases from V and 0 bases from J, with 9 bases between. The germline V gene has CDR1 SGHRS and CDR2 YFSETQ. This CDR3 is 15 amino acids long. The CDR3 DNA is TGCGCCAGCAGCTTGGAGGCGACGCCTAACTATGGCTACACCTTC. It translates to CASSLEATPNYGYTF.

This clonotype was seen only a few times. The rearrangement uses TRBV10-3 and TRBJ2-5, with D uncertain. The J call is in doubt because the DNA end fits TRBJ2-1 better. Germline V gene data show CDR1 as ENHRY and CDR2 as SYGVKD. The CDR3 has 12 amino acids. CDR3 in amino acids: CAISERDNEQFF. The DNA for the CDR3 is TGTGCCATCAGTGAGAGAGACAATGAGCAGTTCTTC.

A remark on this clonotype: The junction does not match germline at one end; this may be a read error. CDR3 residues: CASSLRADEQETQYF. CDR3 DNA sequence: TGTGCTAGCAGCTTACGAGCGGATGAACAAGAGACCCAGTACTTC. The chain carries TRBV7-7 and TRBJ2-5, with D perhaps TRBD2 (5 bases). This CDR3 is built from 15 residues. Germline V gene lookup returns CDR1 SSHAT and CDR2 FNYEAQ (reference sequence).

This clonotype appeared a few times. This chain joins TRBV28 and TRBJ2-5; the match to TRBD2 covers 8 bases. This CDR3 spans 13 amino acids. Germline loops: CDR1 MDHEN, CDR2 SYDVKM. The trim removed 7 bases at V and 3 bases at J, leaving 4 bases unmatched. DNA for the CDR3: TGTGCCAGCATGTCGGGGGGGGAAGAGACCCAGTACTTC. Its protein is CASMSGGEETQYF.

The chain recombines TRBV6-5 with TRBJ2-1, with 12 positions matching TRBD2. V was pared by 7 bases and J by 2 bases, with 6 bases of the junction left unmatched. Germline V gene data show CDR1 as MNHEY and CDR2 as SVGAGI. This CDR3 has 16 residues. In DNA form, the CDR3 reads TGTGCCAGCACGCTACTAGCGGGAGGCCCCTACAATGAGCAGTTCTTC. Protein: CASTLLAGGPYNEQFF.

The chain is built from TRBV7-9 and TRBJ2-3; 12 bases agree with TRBD2. V gave up 3 bases and J gave up 1 base; unmatched junction bases: 5. The germline V gene encodes CDR1 SEHNR and CDR2 FQNEAQ (reference sequence). CDR3 size: 17 residues. CDR3 loop: CASSFPRLAGGTDTQYF. Written as DNA, the CDR3 is TGTGCCAGCAGCTTCCCAAGACTAGCGGGAGGCACAGATACGCAGTATTTT. The full variable domain, in which reference TRBV7-9 and TRBJ2-3 provide the parts outside the CDR3, is DTGVSQNPRHKITKRGQNVTFRCDPISEHNRLYWYRQTLGQGPEFLTYFQNEAQLEKSRLLSDRFSAERPKGSFSTLEIQRTEQGDSAMYLCASSFPRLAGGTDTQYFGPGTRLTVL.

This clonotype has at least ten counts. The V and J genes are TRBV3-1 and TRBJ2-5; 7 bases line up with TRBD2. Gene TRBJ2-7 matches the end of the DNA better, so the J call may be wrong. The length of the CDR3 is 14 residues. Germline V CDR1 and CDR2: LGHDT, YNNKEL (reference sequence). CDR3 loop: CASSQSGTGHEQYF. The CDR3 bases are TGTGCCAGCAGCCAAAGCGGGACGGGCCACGAGCAGTACTTC.

In this sample, this clonotype turned up a few times. Here the CDR3 DNA reads TGTGCCAGCAGTTACACCCTAGGCAGCGGGAGAAAGAATGAGCAGTTCTTC. This sequence encodes CASSYTLGSGRKNEQFF. The rearrangement links TRBV6-5 to TRBJ2-1, with 8 bases fitting TRBD2. The CDR3 covers 17 residues. CDR1 is MNHEY and CDR2 is SVGAGI in the germline V gene. Trimming cost V 2 bases and J 7 bases; bases outside gene matches: 13.

J is TRBJ2-5 and V is TRBV5-1, with no clear D. V shed 0 bases and J shed 3 bases, with 9 bases lying between them. In germline, CDR1 is SGHRS, CDR2 YFSETQ. This CDR3 comprises 14 residues. The CDR3 loop is CASSLGGLKETQYF. As DNA, the CDR3 is TGCGCCAGCAGCTTGGGCGGATTGAAAGAGACCCAGTACTTC.

The chain recombines TRBV9 with TRBJ2-3; D might be TRBD2 (6 bases). Trimming stripped 6 bases from V and 2 bases from J, with 19 bases between. This CDR3 contains 16 residues. Germline V gene lookup returns CDR1 SGDLS and CDR2 YYNGEE. CDR3 coding DNA: TGTGCCAGCACCCCTGGACGGCGGGGTATCACAGATACGCAGTATTTT. It encodes CASTPGRRGITDTQYF.